This TCR beta chain was sequenced during a study of blood T cell repertoires in COVID-19. In the study overall: The United States, Italy and Spain provided the acute and convalescent COVID-19 samples. T cells, B-cell-depleted T cells, or PBMCs provided the cDNA or gDNA that served as material.

A PCR-confirmed or clinician-diagnosed COVID-19 case had contacted exposed participants within 2 weeks of entry. This clone was seen only once. This CDR3 spans 13 amino acids. Germline CDR1 reads SGHRS; CDR2 reads YFSETQ. V dropped 2 bases and J dropped 6 bases, with 8 bases sitting between them. Methods used by the authors: Amplifying reference gene primers gave estimates of nucleated cell counts. Measured with immunoSEQ multiplex PCR; TCRdb has only the in-frame clones, and not every one. D and trimming were read from the DNA, whereas the V and J calls and clone size are those reported in that table. Among fewer than 400,000 clones listed, around 85% were seen once.

The sequencing sample was made of PBMCs or T cells enriched from blood (not recorded which). This sequence was found in a woman in her 30s who had been exposed to COVID-19. The chain uses TRBV5-1 and TRBJ2-2; D perhaps matches TRBD1 (5 bases). Written as DNA, the CDR3 is TGCGCCAGCAGCTTCCTAGGGGCCGGGGAGCTGTTTTTT. It is translated as CASSFLGAGELFF.